One and the same sample provided the 27 T cell receptor beta chains below, sequenced in a study of shared clonotypes between healthy human individuals. Using immunoSEQ multiplex PCR, the repertoire was profiled, and TCRdb retains in-frame clones only, with some absent. The table includes over 2 million clones, around 95% detected once. The sequenced material came from naive CD4+ T cells sorted from blood. Subset in this sample: CD45RA+ positively selected. The receptor source for this set is a young man in good health.

The chain joins TRBV5-1 to TRBJ1-2; possibly TRBD1 for D (6 bases). Germline CDR1 reads SGHRS; CDR2 reads YFSETQ. The CDR3 is 17 residues long. Trimming removed 3 bases at V and 6 bases at J, with 24 bases between. CDR3 sequence reads: CASSSLGGSDIGHGYTF. CDR3 DNA: TGCGCCAGCAGCTCCCTGGGGGGCAGCGACATAGGACATGGCTACACCTTC.

The rearrangement uses TRBV5-1 and TRBJ2-1; 9 positions match TRBD2. This CDR3 contains 16 residues. Trimming removed 4 bases from V and 4 bases from J; junction bases left unmatched: 9. Germline V gene sequence: CDR1 SGHRS, CDR2 YFSETQ. The DNA for the CDR3 is TGCGCCAGCAGCGTGGCTAGCGGGAAACGTTACAATGAGCAGTTCTTC. Its translation: CASSVASGKRYNEQFF. Complete variable domain (other parts from reference TRBV5-1 and TRBJ2-1): KAGVTQTPRYLIKTRGQQVTLSCSPISGHRSVSWYQQTPGQGLQFLFEYFSETQRNKGNFPGRFSGRQFSNSRSEMNVSTLELGDSALYLCASSVASGKRYNEQFFGPGTRLTVL.

The CDR3 DNA reads TGTGCCAGCAGCCCTTACCGGGGCCTTGAAGAGACCCAGTACTTC. This encodes CASSPYRGLEETQYF. The chain couples TRBV14 to TRBJ2-5; TRBD1 or TRBD2 may be the D gene (5 bases each). CDR1 and CDR2 (germline): SGHDN, FVKESK. Trimming removed 4 bases from V and 3 bases from J, with 15 bases in between. This CDR3 is 15 amino acids long.

This chain connects TRBV6-5 to TRBJ2-2; TRBD2 agrees at 7 bases. The CDR3 length is 15 residues. The J segment lost 5 bases and the V segment lost 7 bases, leaving 10 bases of the junction unmatched. CDR1 and CDR2 (germline): MNHEY, SVGAGI. The CDR3 here is CASTREGAGTGELFF. The DNA for the CDR3 is TGTGCCAGCACCAGGGAGGGAGCGGGAACCGGGGAGCTGTTTTTT.

The rearrangement links TRBV7-3 to TRBJ1-6; D gene unclear. This CDR3 contains 15 residues. Germline values: CDR1 SGHTA, CDR2 FQGTGA. V lost 1 base and J 8 bases, leaving 12 bases between the germline ends. CDR3 coding DNA: TGTGCCAGCAGCTTAAACCCAAACGGGGATTCACCCCTCCACTTT. This encodes CASSLNPNGDSPLHF.

The chain employs TRBV28 and TRBJ2-3; 9 nucleotides line up with TRBD2. Germline lookup yields CDR1 MDHEN and CDR2 SYDVKM. The CDR3 is made up of 15 amino acids. With 2 bases clipped from V and 0 bases from J, the junction kept 0 bases outside the gene matches. CDR3: CASSLAGGSTDTQYF. CDR3 nucleotide sequence: TGTGCCAGCAGTTTAGCGGGGGGGAGCACAGATACGCAGTATTTT.

The CDR3 bases are TGCGCCAGCAGTGCCCGGGACAGCCCAGAGCCCCAGCATTTT. The encoded protein is CASSARDSPEPQHF. J is TRBJ1-5 and V is TRBV10-1; 7 nucleotides align to TRBD1. The CDR3 has 14 amino acids. Germline CDR1 is WNHNN and CDR2 is SYGVQD (reference sequence). With 4 bases clipped from V and 8 bases from J, the junction kept 8 bases outside the gene matches.

The gene calls are TRBV5-1 and TRBJ2-3, with a possible D match to TRBD2 (5 bases). Between the trimmed V and J ends, which lost 4 bases and 2 bases, there was a span of 11 bases. The germline V gene encodes CDR1 SGHRS and CDR2 YFSETQ. The CDR3 is made up of 14 amino acids. CDR3 coding DNA: TGCGCCAGCAGCCCCGGAGGCCTCACAGATACGCAGTATTTT. It codes for CASSPGGLTDTQYF.

Concerning this clone: Other DNA sequences in the sample encode the same CDR3. This chain connects TRBV6-5 to TRBJ2-5, with 8 bases fitting TRBD2. The CDR3 runs to 14 residues. Trimming cost V 0 bases and J 4 bases; bases outside gene matches: 1. Germline V gene lookup returns CDR1 MNHEY and CDR2 SVGAGI. The CDR3 reads CASSYSSGRETQYF. DNA for the CDR3: TGTGCCAGCAGTTACTCGAGCGGGAGAGAGACCCAGTACTTC.

The J gene is TRBJ2-3, the V gene TRBV10-3, with D unclear. The V and J ends lost 3 bases and 0 bases respectively, with 7 bases between them. The CDR3 has 14 residues. Germline lookup yields CDR1 ENHRY and CDR2 SYGVKD. CDR3 in DNA: TGTGCCATCAGTGACAGTATGAGCACAGATACGCAGTATTTT. Translated: CAISDSMSTDTQYF.

The rearrangement links TRBV30 to TRBJ2-7; possible D gene TRBD2, 6 bases. Germline assignment: CDR1 GTSNPN and CDR2 SVGIG (reference sequence). The V and J ends lost 0 bases and 3 bases respectively, with 15 bases between them. The CDR3 loop spans 15 amino acids. The CDR3 DNA sequence: TGTGCCTGGAGTGTACGGGGGAATCGGGACTACGAGCAGTACTTC. This sequence encodes CAWSVRGNRDYEQYF.

The V gene is TRBV5-1, the J gene TRBJ2-3, with 7 bases that match TRBD2. Trimming at V came to 4 bases and at J to 0 bases, leaving 5 bases not matched to a gene. The length of the CDR3 is 15 residues. In germline, CDR1 is SGHRS, CDR2 YFSETQ. DNA of the CDR3: TGCGCCAGCAGCCTACTAGCGTCTAGCACAGATACGCAGTATTTT. Residues: CASSLLASSTDTQYF.

This clone was observed a few times. V is TRBV6-6 and J is TRBJ2-7; TRBD2 agrees at 7 bases. This CDR3 has 16 residues. V dropped 8 bases and J dropped 2; count of bases not matched to a gene: 15. The V gene's germline CDR1 is MNHNY and CDR2 SVGAGI (reference sequence). This CDR3 is CASGYRGGLGTYEQYF. CDR3 coding DNA: TGTGCCAGCGGATATCGCGGGGGTTTGGGGACCTACGAGCAGTACTTC.

The chain employs TRBV6-6 and TRBJ2-7; either TRBD1 or TRBD2 may supply D (6 bases each). CDR3 length equals 15 residues. V was cut by 6 bases and J by 3 bases, with 18 bases left in between. Germline values: CDR1 MNHNY, CDR2 SVGAGI (reference sequence). This CDR3 is CASSPRDTQRYEQYF. CDR3 in DNA: TGTGCCAGCAGCCCGCGGGACACCCAGCGCTACGAGCAGTACTTC.

In the case of this clone: The identical CDR3 is also encoded by other nucleotide sequences in the sample. The rearrangement links TRBV19 to TRBJ1-2; D is perhaps TRBD1 (5 bases). Germline CDR1 LNHDA, CDR2 SQIVND (reference sequence). This CDR3 is 13 amino acids long. The germline V and J ends were trimmed by 2 bases and 2 bases, with 6 bases remaining between them. The CDR3 region has the DNA TGTGCCAGTAGTATAAGACAGAACTATGGCTACACCTTC. It is translated as CASSIRQNYGYTF.

This clone has more than one count but fewer than ten. V is TRBV13 and J is TRBJ2-1; 14 bases are a match to TRBD2. The V gene end was trimmed by 8 bases and the J gene end by 7 bases; junction bases not matched to a gene: 7. This CDR3 comprises 15 residues. Germline V lookup: CDR1 PRHDT, CDR2 FYEKMQ (reference sequence). In nucleotides, the CDR3 is TGTGCCAGCTCCGCGAGGACTAGCGGGGGGAATGAGCAGTTCTTC. Protein product: CASSARTSGGNEQFF.

The chain recombines TRBV7-9 with TRBJ2-6, with D unresolved. Germline-derived CDR1 and CDR2 are SEHNR and FQNEAQ (reference sequence). The CDR3 is 16 residues long. Trimming took 5 bases from V and 0 from J, leaving 11 bases between them. CDR3 region: CASSRDGPSGANVLTF. In DNA, the CDR3 is TGTGCCAGCAGCCGCGACGGCCCCTCTGGGGCCAACGTCCTGACTTTC.

The V gene is TRBV27, the J gene TRBJ2-7, with 8 bases that match TRBD1. The germline gives CDR1 MNHEY, CDR2 SMNVEV (reference sequence). V was clipped by 3 bases and J by 6 bases; unmatched bases: 7. The CDR3 has 14 residues. This CDR3 reads CASSFLTGGGEQYF. The CDR3 coding sequence is TGTGCCAGCAGTTTCTTAACAGGGGGAGGCGAGCAGTACTTC.

This clone was observed a handful of times. The same CDR3 is also encoded by other DNA sequences in this sample. V gene TRBV6-1 combines with J gene TRBJ2-5, with D unclear. Germline CDR1 reads MNHNS; CDR2 reads SASEGT. The CDR3 spans 12 residues. Trimming removed 1 base at V and 4 bases at J, with 4 bases between. Written as DNA, the CDR3 is TGTGCCAGCAGTGAAGGGGGAGAGACCCAGTACTTC. The encoded protein is CASSEGGETQYF.

The CDR3 DNA reads as TGTGCCTGGAGTACCCGACCGGGGGGCTACACCTTC. Amino acids: CAWSTRPGGYTF. The rearrangement joins TRBV30 to TRBJ1-2; D remains unclear. V lost 2 bases and J lost 8, with 12 bases in between. CDR3 length: 12 residues. Per the germline V gene, CDR1 is GTSNPN and CDR2 is SVGIG (reference sequence).

V is TRBV25-1 and J is TRBJ2-7; 9 bases map to TRBD1. CDR1 is MGHDK and CDR2 is SYGVNS in the germline V gene. The CDR3 covers 14 residues. Trimming took 4 bases from V and 4 from J; bases not matched to a gene: 5. CDR3 loop: CASSGGQGTYEQYF. CDR3 DNA sequence: TGTGCCAGCAGTGGGGGACAGGGAACGTACGAGCAGTACTTC.

This chain connects TRBV19 to TRBJ2-2; D gene uncertain. This CDR3 comprises 14 residues. The germline CDR1 and CDR2 sequences are LNHDA and SQIVND (reference sequence). Trimming cost V 5 bases and J 0 bases, with 7 bases left between them. The CDR3, as DNA: TGTGCCAGTAGTCGAGTCACGAACACCGGGGAGCTGTTTTTT. It encodes CASSRVTNTGELFF.

The rearrangement uses TRBV6-5 and TRBJ2-7, with 13 bases identical to TRBD2. With V trimmed by 6 bases and J by 5 bases, 7 bases remained unmatched. The CDR3 has 15 amino acids. Per germline, CDR1 MNHEY and CDR2 SVGAGI. The CDR3 DNA is TGTGCCAGCAGCCCCCCGACTAGCGGGGGGAACGAGCAGTACTTC. This gives the protein CASSPPTSGGNEQYF.

As regards this clone: Different DNA sequences within this sample yield the same CDR3. The rearrangement uses TRBV5-1 and TRBJ1-5, with a tentative D call TRBD1 (6 bases). Trimming took 0 bases from V and 2 from J, leaving 9 bases between them. The germline V gene encodes CDR1 SGHRS and CDR2 YFSETQ. The CDR3 length is 15 residues. The CDR3 protein is CASSLEGGGNQPQHF. Written as DNA, the CDR3 is TGCGCCAGCAGCTTGGAGGGGGGAGGCAATCAGCCCCAGCATTTT.

The rearrangement uses TRBV5-1 and TRBJ2-3; tentatively, D is TRBD1 (6 bases). Germline V CDR1 and CDR2: SGHRS, YFSETQ. CDR3 size: 14 residues. V lost 4 bases, J lost 2 bases, and 11 bases lay in between. CDR3 coding DNA: TGCGCCAGCAGCATGGACAGCCACACAGATACGCAGTATTTT. This gives the protein CASSMDSHTDTQYF.

The chain joins TRBV28 to TRBJ2-7; 7 nucleotides match TRBD2. Trimming at V came to 3 bases and at J to 12 bases, leaving 14 bases not matched to a gene. CDR3 length: 14 amino acids. The germline V gene encodes CDR1 MDHEN and CDR2 SYDVKM. CDR3 nucleotides: TGTGCCAGCAGTTTCATGAGCGGGGCCCTTACCCTGTACTTC. Translating it yields CASSFMSGALTLYF.

This chain uses TRBV10-3 with TRBJ2-7, with D possibly being TRBD2 (5 bases). Germline CDR1 reads ENHRY; CDR2 reads SYGVKD. This CDR3 comprises 13 residues. Trimming took off 3 bases at V and 3 bases at J, with 9 bases between the two ends. For the CDR3, the DNA is TGTGCCATCAGTGAACGGGGAAACTACGAGCAGTACTTC. It specifies CAISERGNYEQYF.